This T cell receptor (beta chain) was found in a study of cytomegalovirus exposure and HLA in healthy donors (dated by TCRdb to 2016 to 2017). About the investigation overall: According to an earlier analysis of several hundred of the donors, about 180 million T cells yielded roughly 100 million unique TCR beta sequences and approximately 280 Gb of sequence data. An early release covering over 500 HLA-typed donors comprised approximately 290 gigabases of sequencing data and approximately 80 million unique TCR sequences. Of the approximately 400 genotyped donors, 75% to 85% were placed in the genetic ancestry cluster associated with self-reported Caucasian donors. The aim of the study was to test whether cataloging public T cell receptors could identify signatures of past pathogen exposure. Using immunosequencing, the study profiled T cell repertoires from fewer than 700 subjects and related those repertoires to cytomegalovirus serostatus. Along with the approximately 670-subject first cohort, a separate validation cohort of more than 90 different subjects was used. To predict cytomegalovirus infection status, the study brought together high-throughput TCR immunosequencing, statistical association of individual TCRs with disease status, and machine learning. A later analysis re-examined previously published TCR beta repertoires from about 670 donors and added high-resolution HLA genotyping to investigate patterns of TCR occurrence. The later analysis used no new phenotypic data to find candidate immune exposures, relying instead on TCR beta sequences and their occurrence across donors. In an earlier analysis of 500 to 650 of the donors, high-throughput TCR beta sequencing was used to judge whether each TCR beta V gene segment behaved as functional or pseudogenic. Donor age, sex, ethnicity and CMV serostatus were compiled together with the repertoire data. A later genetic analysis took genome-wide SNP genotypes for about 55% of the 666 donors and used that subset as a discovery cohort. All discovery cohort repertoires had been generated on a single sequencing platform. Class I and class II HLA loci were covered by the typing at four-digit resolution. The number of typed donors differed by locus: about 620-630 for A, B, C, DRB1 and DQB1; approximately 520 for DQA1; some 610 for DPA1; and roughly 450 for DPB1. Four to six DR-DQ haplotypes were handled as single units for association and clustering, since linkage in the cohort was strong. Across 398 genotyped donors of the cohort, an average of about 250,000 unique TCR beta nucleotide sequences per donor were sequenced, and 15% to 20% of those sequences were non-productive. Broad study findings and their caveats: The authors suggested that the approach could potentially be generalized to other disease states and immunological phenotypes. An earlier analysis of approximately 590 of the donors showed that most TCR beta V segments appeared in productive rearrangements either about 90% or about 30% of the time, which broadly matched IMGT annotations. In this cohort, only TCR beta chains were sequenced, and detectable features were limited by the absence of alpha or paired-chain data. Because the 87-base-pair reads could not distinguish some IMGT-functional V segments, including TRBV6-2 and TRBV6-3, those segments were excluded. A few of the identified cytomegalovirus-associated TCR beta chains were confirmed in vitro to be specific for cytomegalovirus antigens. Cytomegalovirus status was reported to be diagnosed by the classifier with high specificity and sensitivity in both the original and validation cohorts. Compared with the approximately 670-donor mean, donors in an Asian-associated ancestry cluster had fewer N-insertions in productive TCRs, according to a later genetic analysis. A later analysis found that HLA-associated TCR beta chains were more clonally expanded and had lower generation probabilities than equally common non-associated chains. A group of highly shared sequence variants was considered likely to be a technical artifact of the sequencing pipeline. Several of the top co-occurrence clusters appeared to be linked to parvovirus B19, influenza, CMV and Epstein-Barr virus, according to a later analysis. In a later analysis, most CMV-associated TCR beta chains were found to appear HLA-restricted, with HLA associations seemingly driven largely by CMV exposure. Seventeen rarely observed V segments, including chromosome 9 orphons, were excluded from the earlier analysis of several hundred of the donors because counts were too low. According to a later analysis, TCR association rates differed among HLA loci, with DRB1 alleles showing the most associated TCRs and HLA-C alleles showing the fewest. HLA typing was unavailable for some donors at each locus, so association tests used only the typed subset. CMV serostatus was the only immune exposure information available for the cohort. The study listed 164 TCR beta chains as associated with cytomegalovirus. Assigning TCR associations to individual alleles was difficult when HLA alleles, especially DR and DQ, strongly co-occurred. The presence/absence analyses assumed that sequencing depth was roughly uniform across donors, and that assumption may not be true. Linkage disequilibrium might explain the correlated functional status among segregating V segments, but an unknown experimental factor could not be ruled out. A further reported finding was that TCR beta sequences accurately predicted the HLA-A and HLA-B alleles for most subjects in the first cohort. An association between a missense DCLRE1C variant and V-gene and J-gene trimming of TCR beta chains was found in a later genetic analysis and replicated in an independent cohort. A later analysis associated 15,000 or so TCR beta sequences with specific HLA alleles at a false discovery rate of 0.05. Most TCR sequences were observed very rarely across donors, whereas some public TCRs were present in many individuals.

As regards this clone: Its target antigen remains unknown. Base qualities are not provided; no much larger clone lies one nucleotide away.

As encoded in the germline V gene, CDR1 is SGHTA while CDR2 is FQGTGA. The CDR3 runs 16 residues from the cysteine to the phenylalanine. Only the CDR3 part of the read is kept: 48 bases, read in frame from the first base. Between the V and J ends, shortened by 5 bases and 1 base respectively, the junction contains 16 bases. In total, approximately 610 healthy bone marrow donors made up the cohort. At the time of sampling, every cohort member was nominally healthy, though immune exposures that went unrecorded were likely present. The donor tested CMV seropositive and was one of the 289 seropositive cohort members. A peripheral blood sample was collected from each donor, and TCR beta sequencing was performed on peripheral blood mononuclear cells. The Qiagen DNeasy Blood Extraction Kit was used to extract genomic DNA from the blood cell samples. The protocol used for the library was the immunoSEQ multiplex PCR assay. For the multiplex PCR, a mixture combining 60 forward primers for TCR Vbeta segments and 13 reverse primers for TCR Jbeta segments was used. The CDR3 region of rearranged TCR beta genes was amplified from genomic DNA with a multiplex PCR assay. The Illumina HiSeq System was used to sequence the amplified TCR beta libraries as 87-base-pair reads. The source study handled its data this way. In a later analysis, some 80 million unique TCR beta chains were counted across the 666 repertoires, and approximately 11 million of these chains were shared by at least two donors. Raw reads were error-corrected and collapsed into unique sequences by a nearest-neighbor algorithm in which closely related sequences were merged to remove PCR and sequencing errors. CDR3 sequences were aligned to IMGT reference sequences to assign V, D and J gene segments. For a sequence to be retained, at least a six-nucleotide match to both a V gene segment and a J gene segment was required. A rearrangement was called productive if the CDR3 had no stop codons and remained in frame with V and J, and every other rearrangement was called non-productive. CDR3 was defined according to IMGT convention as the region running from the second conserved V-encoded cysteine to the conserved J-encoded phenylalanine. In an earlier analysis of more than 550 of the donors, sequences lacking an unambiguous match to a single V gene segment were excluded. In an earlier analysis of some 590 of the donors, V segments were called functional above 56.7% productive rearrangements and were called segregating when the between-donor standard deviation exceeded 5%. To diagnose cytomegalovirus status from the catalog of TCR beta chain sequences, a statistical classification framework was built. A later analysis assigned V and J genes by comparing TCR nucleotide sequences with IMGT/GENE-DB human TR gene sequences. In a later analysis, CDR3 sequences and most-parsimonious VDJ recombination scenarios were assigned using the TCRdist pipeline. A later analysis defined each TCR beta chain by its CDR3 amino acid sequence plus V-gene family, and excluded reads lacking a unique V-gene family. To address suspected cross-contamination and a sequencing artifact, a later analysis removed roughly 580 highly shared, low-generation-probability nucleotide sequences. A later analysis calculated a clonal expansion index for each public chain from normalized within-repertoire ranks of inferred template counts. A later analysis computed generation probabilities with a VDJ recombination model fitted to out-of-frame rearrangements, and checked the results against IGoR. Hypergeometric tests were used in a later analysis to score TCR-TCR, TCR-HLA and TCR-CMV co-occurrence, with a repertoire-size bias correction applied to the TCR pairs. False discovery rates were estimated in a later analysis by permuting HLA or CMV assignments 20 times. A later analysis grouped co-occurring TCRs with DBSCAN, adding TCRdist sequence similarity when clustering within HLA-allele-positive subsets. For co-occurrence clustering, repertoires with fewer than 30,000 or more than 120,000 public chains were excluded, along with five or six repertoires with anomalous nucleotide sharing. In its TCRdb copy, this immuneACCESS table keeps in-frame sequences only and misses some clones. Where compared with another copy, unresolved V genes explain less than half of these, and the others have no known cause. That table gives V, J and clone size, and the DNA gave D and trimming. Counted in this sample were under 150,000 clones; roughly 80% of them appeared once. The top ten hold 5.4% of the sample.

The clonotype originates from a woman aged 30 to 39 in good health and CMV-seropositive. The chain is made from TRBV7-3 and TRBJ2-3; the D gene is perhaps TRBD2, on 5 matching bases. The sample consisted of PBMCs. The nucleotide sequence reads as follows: TGTGCCAGCAGCCCTCCGGGAATGGGAGGCACAGATACGCAGTATTTT. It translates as CASSPPGMGGTDTQYF.